A selection of T cell receptor beta chains follows, all from one sample in a study of blood T cell repertoires in COVID-19. Using immunoSEQ multiplex PCR, the repertoire was profiled, and TCRdb retains in-frame clones only, with some absent. The data show tens of thousands of clones, approximately 79% seen once. Material: peripheral blood. The receptor source for this set is a human donor with acute or convalescent COVID-19. The donor label of this sample is uncertain. Each CDR3 is given with its conserved first and last residue. The order of the fields is clone size, V gene, J gene, D gene, CDR3 DNA, CDR3 protein. The D gene is left open where the match is weak. The size field is filled for only some rows; it gives once, few, many or a size class.

>-|TRBV19|TRBJ1-6|-
TGTGCCAGTAGTCCGGGCAGGGCGGCTTCACCCCTCCACTTT
CASSPGRAASPLHF
>few|TRBV4-2|TRBJ1-6|TRBD1
TGTGCCAGCAGCCAAGCCTCCACCGGGACAGGGGCGAATTCACCCCTCCACTTT
CASSQASTGTGANSPLHF
>few|TRBV20-1|TRBJ1-2|-
TGCAGTGCTAGAGAGGAGAGCTACACCTTC
CSAREESYTF
>-|TRBV9|TRBJ2-3|TRBD2
TGTGCCAGCAGCGTCTCACCGGGCGGGAGCGGCCCAGATACGCAGTATTTT
CASSVSPGGSGPDTQYF
>few|TRBV12-3/TRBV12-4|TRBJ1-1|-
TGTGCCAGCACCTTAGTAGGAGGAACTGAAGCTTTCTTT
CASTLVGGTEAFF
>-|TRBV24-1|TRBJ1-5|TRBD1
TGTGCCACCAGTCGGGACAGCGTCTCGCCCCAGCATTTT
CATSRDSVSPQHF
>-|TRBV30|TRBJ2-1|TRBD1
TGTGCCTGGAGTGCAGGGGGCCCGGGGGAGCAGTTCTTC
CAWSAGGPGEQFF
>once|TRBV5-4|TRBJ1-3|-
TGTGCCAGCACCTTGGGTACGGGTAGCTCTGGAAACACCATATATTTT
CASTLGTGSSGNTIYF
>-|TRBV2|TRBJ2-4|-
TGTGCCAGCAGTCCGGAGGGGGCAGCCAAAAACATTCAGTACTTC
CASSPEGAAKNIQYF
>-|TRBV6-5|TRBJ1-6|TRBD1
TGTGCCAGCAGTTACTCGACAGGGGGCGGCTCACCCCTCCACTTT
CASSYSTGGGSPLHF
>once|TRBV4-3|TRBJ1-2|-
TGCGCCAGCAGCCAAGATCGGCAGGGGAACTATGGCTACACCTTC
CASSQDRQGNYGYTF
>few|TRBV6-6|TRBJ2-1|TRBD1
TGTGCCAGCAGAGGACAGGGGGCCTACAATGAGCAGTTCTTC
CASRGQGAYNEQFF
>-|TRBV12-5|TRBJ2-1|TRBD1
TGTGCTAGTGCAACAGGGGGACCCTACAATGAGCAGTTCTTC
CASATGGPYNEQFF
>-|TRBV28|TRBJ1-1|-
TGTGCCAGCAGTTTAGCGATTGCGGCCTTGATCACTGAAGCTTTCTTT
CASSLAIAALITEAFF
>-|TRBV7-2|TRBJ2-1|-
TGTGCCAGCAGCCCGCGGACATTAGGCAATGAGCAGTTCTTC
CASSPRTLGNEQFF
>few|TRBV7-2|TRBJ1-3|-
TGTGCCAGCAGCTCTGCGAACTCTGGAAACACCATATATTTT
CASSSANSGNTIYF
>-|TRBV19|TRBJ1-1|TRBD1
TGTGCCAGTAGTAGTAGGGGGACCGGGACAGCAAGGGTTGAAGCTTTCTTT
CASSSRGTGTARVEAFF
>few|TRBV10-3|TRBJ1-6|TRBD1
TGTGCCATCAGTGAGTCGGGACAGTATAATTCACCCCTCCACTTT
CAISESGQYNSPLHF
>-|TRBV4-3|TRBJ1-6|-
TGCGCCAGCAGCCAAGATTCCGGTTCACCCCTCCACTTT
CASSQDSGSPLHF
>-|TRBV6-5|TRBJ1-2|TRBD1
TGTGCCAGCAGTAGGACAGGGGTGTACTATGGCTACACCTTC
CASSRTGVYYGYTF
>-|TRBV5-8|TRBJ2-1|TRBD2
TGTGCCAGCAGCCCAACTAGCGGGGGGCGGTCCTACAATGAGCAGTTCTTC
CASSPTSGGRSYNEQFF
>-|TRBV7-9|TRBJ2-2|-
TGTGCCAGCAGCTTCCTAGGGAACACCGGGGAGCTGTTTTTT
CASSFLGNTGELFF
>-|TRBV28|TRBJ2-7|TRBD1
TGTGCCAGCAGTTTCAGGGGGTTCTACGAGCAGTACTTC
CASSFRGFYEQYF
>-|TRBV5-1|TRBJ2-1|-
TGCGCCAGCAGCTTGGCCACCAGGGTCTCCTACAATGAGCAGTTCTTC
CASSLATRVSYNEQFF
>-|TRBV27|TRBJ2-3|TRBD1
TGTGCCAGCAGTTTAATATCAGGGGGAGATACGCAGTATTTT
CASSLISGGDTQYF
>-|TRBV24-1|TRBJ2-2|-
TGTGCCACCAGTGCCAACCAGGCCCAGGGGTTCACCGGGGAGCTGTTTTTT
CATSANQAQGFTGELFF
>-|TRBV29-1|TRBJ2-7|TRBD2
TGCAGCGTGGTACTAGCGGAGGGTCTTTACGAGCAGTACTTC
CSVVLAEGLYEQYF
>-|TRBV19|TRBJ2-3|TRBD1
TGTGCCAGTAGTACCCCTCGACAGGGGGGTACAGATACGCAGTATTTT
CASSTPRQGGTDTQYF
>-|TRBV4-3|TRBJ2-3|TRBD1
TGCGCCAGCAGCCAAGCGACAGGGGGTAGCACAGATACGCAGTATTTT
CASSQATGGSTDTQYF
>-|TRBV28|TRBJ1-2|-
TGTGCCAGCAGAAACCCCGACAGGTCCACCGACTACTTC
CASRNPDRSTDYF
>few|TRBV3-1/TRBV3-2|TRBJ1-3|TRBD1
TGTGCCAGCAGCCAAGTTCAGGGGGCAACCATATATTTT
CASSQVQGATIYF
>-|TRBV15|TRBJ2-7|-
TGTGCCACCAGCGGGAGCTCCTACGAGCAGTACTTC
CATSGSSYEQYF
>once|TRBV5-1|TRBJ2-1|TRBD2
TGCGCCAGCGCTGGCGGGGGGGCAGATGAGCAGTTCTTC
CASAGGGADEQFF
>-|TRBV20-1|TRBJ2-7|TRBD1
TGCAGTGCTAGTGGGACAGGCTCCTACGAGCAGTACTTC
CSASGTGSYEQYF
>-|TRBV15|TRBJ2-1|TRBD2
TGTGCCACCAGCAGACCCGGAGTAGCGGGGACGTATGAGCAGTTCTTC
CATSRPGVAGTYEQFF